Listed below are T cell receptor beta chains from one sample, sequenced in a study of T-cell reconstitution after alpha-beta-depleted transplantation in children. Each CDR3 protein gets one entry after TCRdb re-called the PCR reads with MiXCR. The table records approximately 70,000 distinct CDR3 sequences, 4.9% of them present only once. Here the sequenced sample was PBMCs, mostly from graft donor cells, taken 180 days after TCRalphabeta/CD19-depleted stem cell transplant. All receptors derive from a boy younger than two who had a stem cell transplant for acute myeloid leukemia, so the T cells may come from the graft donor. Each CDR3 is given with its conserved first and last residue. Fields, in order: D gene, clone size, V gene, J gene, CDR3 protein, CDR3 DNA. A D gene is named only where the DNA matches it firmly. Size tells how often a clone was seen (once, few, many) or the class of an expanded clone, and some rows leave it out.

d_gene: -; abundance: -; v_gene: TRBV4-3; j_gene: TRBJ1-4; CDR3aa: CASSKDRDPNEKLFF; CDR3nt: TGCGCCAGCAGCAAAGATAGGGACCCCAATGAAAAACTGTTTTTT
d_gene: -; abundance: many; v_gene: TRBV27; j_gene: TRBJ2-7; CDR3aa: CASSPGFLGGLLYEQYF; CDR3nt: TGTGCCAGCAGCCCCGGTTTTTTGGGGGGGCTTTTGTACGAGCAGTACTTC
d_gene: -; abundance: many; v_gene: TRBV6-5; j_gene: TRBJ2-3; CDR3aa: CASSYSRWVDTQYF; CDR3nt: TGTGCCAGCAGTTACTCCCGTTGGGTAGATACGCAGTATTTT
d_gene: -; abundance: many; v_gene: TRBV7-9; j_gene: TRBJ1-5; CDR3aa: CASSLAVGNQPQHF; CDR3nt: TGTGCCAGCAGCTTAGCGGTGGGAAATCAGCCCCAGCATTTT
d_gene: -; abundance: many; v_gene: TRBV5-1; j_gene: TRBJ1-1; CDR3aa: CASSLGGSTEAFF; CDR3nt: TGCGCCAGCAGCTTGGGGGGGAGCACTGAAGCTTTCTTT
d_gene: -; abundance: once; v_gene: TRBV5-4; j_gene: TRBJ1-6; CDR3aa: CASSLDRTQRPLHF; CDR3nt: TGTGCCAGCAGCCTTGACAGGACCCAAAGGCCCCTCCACTTT
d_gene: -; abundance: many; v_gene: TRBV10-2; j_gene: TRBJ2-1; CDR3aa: CASQAAGNYNEQFF; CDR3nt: TGCGCCAGTCAGGCGGCGGGGAATTACAATGAGCAGTTCTTC
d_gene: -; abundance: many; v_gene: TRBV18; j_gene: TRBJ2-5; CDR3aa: CASSPPQETQYF; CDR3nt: TGTGCCAGCTCACCGCCCCAAGAGACCCAGTACTTC
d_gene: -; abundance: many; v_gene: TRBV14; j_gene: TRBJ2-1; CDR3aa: CASSQDRGRGSLGEQFF; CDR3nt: TGTGCCAGCAGCCAAGATCGGGGCAGGGGATCGTTAGGTGAGCAGTTCTTC
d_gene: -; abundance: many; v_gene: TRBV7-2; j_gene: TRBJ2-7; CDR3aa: CASSLSFTGSGRSYEQYF; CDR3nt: TGTGCCAGCAGCTTATCTTTTACGGGGTCAGGGCGGTCCTACGAGCAGTACTTC
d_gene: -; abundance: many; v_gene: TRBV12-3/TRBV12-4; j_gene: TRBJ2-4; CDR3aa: CASSSLEGKNIQYF; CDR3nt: TGTGCCAGCAGTTCCCTAGAAGGAAAAAACATTCAGTACTTC
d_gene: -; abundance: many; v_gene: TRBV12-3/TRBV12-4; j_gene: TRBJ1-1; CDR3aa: CASSLGIHTEAFF; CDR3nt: TGTGCCAGCAGTTTAGGGATACACACTGAAGCTTTCTTT
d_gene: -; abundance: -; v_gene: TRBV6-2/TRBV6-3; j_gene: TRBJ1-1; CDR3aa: CASSASGGGRGKAFF; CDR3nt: TGTGCCAGCAGCGCATCGGGGGGGGGGAGGGGTAAAGCTTTCTTT
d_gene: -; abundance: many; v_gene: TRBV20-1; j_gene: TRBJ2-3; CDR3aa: CSARDLFRARFTDTQYF; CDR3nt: TGCAGTGCTAGAGATCTCTTTAGGGCACGATTCACAGATACGCAGTATTTT
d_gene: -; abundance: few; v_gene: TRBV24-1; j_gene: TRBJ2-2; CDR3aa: CATSDELDRELFF; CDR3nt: TGTGCCACCAGTGATGAGTTAGACCGGGAGCTGTTTTTT
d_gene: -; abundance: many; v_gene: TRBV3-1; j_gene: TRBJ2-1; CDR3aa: CASSHGANEQFF; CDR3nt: TGTGCCAGCAGCCACGGTGCCAATGAGCAGTTCTTC
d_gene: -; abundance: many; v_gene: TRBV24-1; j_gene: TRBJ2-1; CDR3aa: CATTGAPYNEQFF; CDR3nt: TGTGCCACCACAGGGGCCCCCTACAATGAGCAGTTCTTC
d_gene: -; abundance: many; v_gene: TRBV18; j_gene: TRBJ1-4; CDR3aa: CASSPGRPNEKLFF; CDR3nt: TGTGCCAGCTCACCGGGGCGGCCTAATGAAAAACTGTTTTTT
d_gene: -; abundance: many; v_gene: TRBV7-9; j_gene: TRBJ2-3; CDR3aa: CASSLIGTWDTQYF; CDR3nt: TGTGCCAGCAGCTTAATAGGGACTTGGGATACGCAGTATTTT
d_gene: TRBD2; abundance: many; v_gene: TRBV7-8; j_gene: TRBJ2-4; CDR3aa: CASSNSSGGDRKNIQYF; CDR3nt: TGTGCCAGCAGCAACTCTAGCGGGGGGGACAGAAAAAACATTCAGTACTTC
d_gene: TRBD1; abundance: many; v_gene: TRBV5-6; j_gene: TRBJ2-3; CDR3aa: CASSQGQGAFFVTDTQYF; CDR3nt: TGTGCCAGCAGCCAAGGACAGGGGGCCTTCTTTGTCACAGATACGCAGTATTTT
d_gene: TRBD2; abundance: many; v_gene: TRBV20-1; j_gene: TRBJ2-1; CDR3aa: CSARDTQRGDYNEQFF; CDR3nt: TGCAGTGCTAGAGATACGCAGCGGGGGGACTACAATGAGCAGTTCTTC
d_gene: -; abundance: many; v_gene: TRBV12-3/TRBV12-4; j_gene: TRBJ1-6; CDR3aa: CASSLIPFQFNSPLHF; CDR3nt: TGTGCCAGCAGTTTGATCCCCTTCCAATTTAATTCACCCCTCCACTTT
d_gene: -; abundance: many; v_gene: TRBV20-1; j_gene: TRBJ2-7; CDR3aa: CSAPPRGLSYEQYF; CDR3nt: TGCAGTGCCCCCCCCCGGGGTCTCTCCTACGAGCAGTACTTC
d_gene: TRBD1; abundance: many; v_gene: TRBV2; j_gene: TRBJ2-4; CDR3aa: CASKGQGLLAKNIQYF; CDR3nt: TGTGCCAGCAAGGGACAGGGGCTTCTAGCCAAAAACATTCAGTACTTC
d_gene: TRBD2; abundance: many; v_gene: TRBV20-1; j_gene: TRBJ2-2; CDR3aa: CSARPPKVGTSGANTGELFF; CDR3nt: TGCAGTGCTCGACCTCCAAAAGTTGGGACTAGCGGGGCTAACACCGGGGAGCTGTTTTTT
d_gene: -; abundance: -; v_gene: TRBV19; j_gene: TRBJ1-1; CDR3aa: CASSSTGSPNTEAFF; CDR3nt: TGTGCCAGTAGTTCAACAGGGTCCCCAAACACTGAAGCTTTCTTT
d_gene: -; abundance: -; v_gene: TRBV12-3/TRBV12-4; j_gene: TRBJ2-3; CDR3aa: CASSFKGSGDDADTQYF; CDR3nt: TGTGCCAGCAGTTTCAAGGGGTCGGGGGACGATGCAGATACGCAGTATTTT
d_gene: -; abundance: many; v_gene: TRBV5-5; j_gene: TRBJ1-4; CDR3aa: CASSLDGTNEKLFF; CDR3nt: TGTGCCAGCAGCCTGGACGGAACTAATGAAAAACTGTTTTTT
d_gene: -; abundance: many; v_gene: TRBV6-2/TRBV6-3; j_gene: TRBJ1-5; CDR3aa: CASSYPPFSDSSRGANQPQHF; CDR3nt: TGTGCCAGCAGTTACCCCCCGTTCTCGGACTCAAGCCGGGGCGCCAATCAGCCCCAGCATTTT
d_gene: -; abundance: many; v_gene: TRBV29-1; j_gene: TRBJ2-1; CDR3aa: CSVEEQGLGSNEQFF; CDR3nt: TGCAGCGTTGAAGAGCAGGGGTTGGGATCCAATGAGCAGTTCTTC
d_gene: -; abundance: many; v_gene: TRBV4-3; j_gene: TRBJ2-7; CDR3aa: CASSQDQAGPYEQYF; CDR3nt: TGCGCCAGCAGCCAAGATCAGGCGGGGCCCTACGAGCAGTACTTC
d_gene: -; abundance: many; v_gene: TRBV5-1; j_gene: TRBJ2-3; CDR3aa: CASSLDVTSTDTQYF; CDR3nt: TGCGCCAGCAGCTTGGATGTAACTAGCACAGATACGCAGTATTTT
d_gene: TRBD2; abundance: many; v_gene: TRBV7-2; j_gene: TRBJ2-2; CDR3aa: CASSFALWGAGGGTGELFF; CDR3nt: TGTGCCAGCAGCTTCGCCCTCTGGGGAGCGGGGGGGGGCACCGGGGAGCTGTTTTTT
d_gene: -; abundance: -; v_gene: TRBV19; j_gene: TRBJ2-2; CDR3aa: CASSIGPLNTGELFF; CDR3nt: TGTGCCAGTAGTATAGGCCCCTTGAACACCGGGGAGCTGTTTTTT
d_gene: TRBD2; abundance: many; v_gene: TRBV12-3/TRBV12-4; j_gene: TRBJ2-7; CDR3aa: CASSSSGGPYEQYF; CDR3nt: TGTGCCAGCAGTTCGTCGGGGGGGCCGTACGAGCAGTACTTC
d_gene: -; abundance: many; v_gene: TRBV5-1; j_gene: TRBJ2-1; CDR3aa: CASSLGGDTSYNEQFF; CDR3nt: TGCGCCAGCAGCTTGGGAGGGGATACCTCCTACAATGAGCAGTTCTTC
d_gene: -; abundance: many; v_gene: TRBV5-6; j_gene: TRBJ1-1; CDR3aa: CASSSTPNTEAFF; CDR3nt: TGTGCCAGCAGCTCAACACCGAACACTGAAGCTTTCTTT
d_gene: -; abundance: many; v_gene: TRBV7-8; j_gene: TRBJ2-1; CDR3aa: CASMLAVEDNEQFF; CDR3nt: TGTGCCAGCATGCTAGCAGTTGAAGACAATGAGCAGTTCTTC
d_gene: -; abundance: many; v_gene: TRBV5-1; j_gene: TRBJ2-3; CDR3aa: CASSLGVGDTQYF; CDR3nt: TGCGCCAGCAGCTTGGGAGTTGGAGATACGCAGTATTTT
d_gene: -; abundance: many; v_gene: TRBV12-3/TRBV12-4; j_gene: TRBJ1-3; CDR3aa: CASSFRGRAFGNTIYF; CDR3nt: TGTGCCAGCAGTTTTAGGGGCAGGGCTTTCGGAAACACCATATATTTT
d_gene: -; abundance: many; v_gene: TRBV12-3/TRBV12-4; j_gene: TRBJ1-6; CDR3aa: CASSLAGPAYNSPLHF; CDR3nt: TGTGCCAGCAGTTTGGCAGGGCCAGCCTATAATTCACCCCTCCACTTT
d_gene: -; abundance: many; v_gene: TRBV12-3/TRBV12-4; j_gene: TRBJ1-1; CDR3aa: CASSFSAEGAFF; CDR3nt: TGTGCCAGCAGTTTTAGCGCTGAGGGAGCTTTCTTT
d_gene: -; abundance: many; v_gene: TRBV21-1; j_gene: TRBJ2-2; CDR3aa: CASSKRGSARGTGELFF; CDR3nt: TGTGCCAGCAGCAAGAGGGGCAGCGCAAGGGGCACCGGGGAGCTGTTTTTT